Sequencing of this T cell receptor beta chain was carried out in a study of identical twins. Study conclusions and caveats: In monozygotic twins, models underestimated the sharing of out-of-frame TCR alpha.

cDNA carried unique molecular identifiers, and a universal primer site was added by template switching. From the 5' RACE reads, TCRdb called clonotypes with MiXCR, one entry per CDR3 protein. The data show approximately 530,000 distinct CDR3 sequences, with 20% to 25% seen just once and 0.48% held by the top ten. This CDR3 has 16 amino acids. Trimming pared 7 bases from V and 2 bases from J, leaving 18 bases between. To note about this clonotype: Its target is unknown.

The same sample was also used in a study of yellow fever vaccine responses in identical twins. From that second work: Twins' vaccine T cell response reportedly seemed partly convergent, partly personalized.

V is TRBV12-3 or TRBV12-4 and J is TRBJ2-1; D might be TRBD1 (6 bases). This clonotype was obtained from a woman in her late teens or twenties in good health. Sequencing was performed on CD4+ T cells sorted from blood. Written as DNA, the CDR3 is TGTGCCAGCACCTTTAGTTCTGGGGGCGCCTACAATGAGCAGTTCTTC. This translates into CASTFSSGGAYNEQFF.